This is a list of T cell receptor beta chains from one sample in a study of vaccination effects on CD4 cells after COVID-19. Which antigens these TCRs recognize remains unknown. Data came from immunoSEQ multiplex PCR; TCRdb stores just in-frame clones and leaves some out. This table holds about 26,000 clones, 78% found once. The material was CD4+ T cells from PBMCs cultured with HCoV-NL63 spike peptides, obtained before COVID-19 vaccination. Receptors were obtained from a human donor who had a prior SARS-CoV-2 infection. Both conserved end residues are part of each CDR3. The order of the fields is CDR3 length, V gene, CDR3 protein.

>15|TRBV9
CASSVGIATNEKLFF
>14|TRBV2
CASSEWTGNQPQHF
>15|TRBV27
CASSPTRGADEKLFF
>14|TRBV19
CASQKQGRNTEAFF
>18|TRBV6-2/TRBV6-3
CASSYSTGRKHRTGELFF
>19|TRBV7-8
CASSPRHREGQLGTETQYF
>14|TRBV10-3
CAIRGTGWTTEAFF
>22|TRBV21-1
CASSHTGETGQPIKGGNQPQHF
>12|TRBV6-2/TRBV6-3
CASSYSTYGYTF
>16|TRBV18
CASSPLTGGAKNEQFF
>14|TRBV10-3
CAISVGGASGTQYF
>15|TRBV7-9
CASSRIILSYNEQFF
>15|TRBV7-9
CASSQDWQSYNEQFF
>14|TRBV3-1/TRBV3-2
CASSQSGGSGELFF
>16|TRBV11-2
CASSLAYRRGPSAPTF
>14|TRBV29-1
CSVHGQGVVQGYTF
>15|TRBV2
CASSEIGRAGGGYTF
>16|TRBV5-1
CASSPLTSGNTDTQYF
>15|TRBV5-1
CASSLSGGIQETQYF
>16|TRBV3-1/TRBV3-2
CASSHGLAGAGETQYF
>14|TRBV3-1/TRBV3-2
CASSQMAGPGTQYF
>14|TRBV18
CASSPYRDTDTQYF
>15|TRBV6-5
CASSRGQGLFYEQYF
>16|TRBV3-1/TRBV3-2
CASSHSRGGTNYGYTF
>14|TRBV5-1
CASREDSRVGGYTF
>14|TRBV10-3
CAISEQLGAYEQFF
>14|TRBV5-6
CASSFDFSYNEQFF
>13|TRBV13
CASSLKYTGELFF